This entry features one TCR beta chain sequence. The data stem from a study of shared clonotypes between healthy human individuals. Looking at the study overall: The study drew on two women and a few men aged 18 to 49 as donors.

Assay execution proceeded at the deep level. Per the original methods: Filtering differed since immunoSEQ provided only junctions, with no quality scores. The method was immunoSEQ multiplex PCR; TCRdb's version includes in-frame clones alone and lacks a portion of them. D and trimming come from the DNA, and the V and J calls and clone size come from that table. The sample includes about half a million clones, about 80% of them seen just once. The CDR3 extends over 13 amino acids. The rearrangement uses TRBV21-1 and TRBJ2-7; the D call of TRBD1 is as the table states it, not checked on the DNA. TRBV21-1 is listed as a pseudogene. The receptor comes from a woman aged 40 to 50 in good health. Some clones in this sample may be carry-over from other donors' samples. Sequencing input: PBMCs. The CDR3 reads CADAQGSYYEQYF. The CDR3 DNA follows: TGTGCTGACGCACAGGGGAGTTACTACGAGCAGTACTTC.